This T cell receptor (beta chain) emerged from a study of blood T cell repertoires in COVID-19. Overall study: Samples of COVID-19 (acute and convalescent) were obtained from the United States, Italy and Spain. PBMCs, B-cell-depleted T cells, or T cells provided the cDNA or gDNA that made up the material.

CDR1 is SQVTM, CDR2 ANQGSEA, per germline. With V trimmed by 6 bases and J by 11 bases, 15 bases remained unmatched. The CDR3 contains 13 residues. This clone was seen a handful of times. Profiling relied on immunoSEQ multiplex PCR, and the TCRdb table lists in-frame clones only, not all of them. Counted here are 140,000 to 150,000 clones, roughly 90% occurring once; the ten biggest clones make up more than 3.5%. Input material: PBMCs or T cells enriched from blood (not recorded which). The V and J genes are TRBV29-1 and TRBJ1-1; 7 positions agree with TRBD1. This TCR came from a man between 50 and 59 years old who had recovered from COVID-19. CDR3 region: CSVEPEDRKIAFF. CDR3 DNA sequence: TGCAGCGTCGAGCCGGAGGACAGGAAAATCGCTTTCTTT.